This T cell receptor beta chain emerged from a study of shared T cell receptors in the human thymus. Trimming stripped 0 bases from V and 11 bases from J, with 20 bases between. CDR3 length: 15 residues. The V gene's germline CDR1 is SGDLS and CDR2 YYNGEE. Sequencing was performed with immunoSEQ multiplex PCR; in TCRdb, only in-frame clones are kept and a portion is missing. The profile shows 650,000 to 950,000 clones, approximately 83% of them singletons. This sample also belongs to another study, concerning human thymus T cells. That investigation notes: Corrective heart surgery yielded resections, and these provided the thymus tissue. Thymic as well as blood repertoires seemed to favor certain V and J genes unevenly.

This sequence originates from a girl less than two years old with a congenital heart defect. Sequenced input: thymocytes. The genes are TRBV9 and TRBJ1-1; D possibly corresponds to TRBD1 (5 bases). The CDR3 is CASSVVGVRDVSAFF. The DNA for the CDR3 is TGTGCCAGCAGCGTAGTTGGCGTGCGGGACGTGAGTGCTTTCTTT.